This T cell receptor beta chain came from a study of T cell responses to AZD1222 COVID-19 vaccine. Study-wide results and limits: Donors were mostly white British, more females; clonal diversity possibly underestimated. Spike-specific TCR breadth and depth rose after two AZD1222 doses.

About this clone: Its antigen is currently unknown.

TCRdb's copy holds only in-frame clones and misses some; the assay was immunoSEQ multiplex PCR. The data contain 130,000 or so clones, under 95% of them seen just once; the ten biggest clones take up under 1.2%. Sequencing used peripheral blood, obtained 28 days after the second AZD1222 dose. This TCR was recovered from an adult who received the AZD1222 COVID-19 vaccine.

CDR3 loop: CASSSIAGGSHEQYF. The CDR3 nucleotides read TGTGCCAGCAGCTCAATAGCGGGAGGTTCCCACGAGCAGTACTTC. This chain joins TRBV7-6 and TRBJ2-7, with 10 bases aligning to TRBD2. The germline V gene encodes CDR1 SGHVS and CDR2 FNYEAQ. Trimming took 4 bases from V and 5 from J; bases not matched to a gene: 8. The CDR3 length is 15 residues.